This record concerns one T cell receptor beta chain sequence. This specimen belongs to a study of technical replicates of blood from a handful of donors. V lost 4 bases and J lost 1; bases outside the gene matches: 9. Per germline, CDR1 LGHNA and CDR2 YSLEER. The CDR3 totals 19 residues. Here immunoSEQ multiplex PCR was the method, and the copy in TCRdb shows in-frame clones only, minus some. The data show tens of thousands of clones, with 95% to 98% seen just once and roughly 0.2% held by the top ten. Source material: T cells isolated from PBMCs. This chain connects TRBV4-3 to TRBJ2-2; 13 nucleotides match TRBD2. The sequence was obtained from a human donor in good health. In nucleotides, the CDR3 is TGCGCCAGCAGCCCGACGACTAGCGGGAGGCCGCTGAACACCGGGGAGCTGTTTTTT. Protein sequence: CASSPTTSGRPLNTGELFF.